The 23 T cell receptor beta chains reported below all come from one sample, sequenced in a study of regulatory T cells in long-lasting Graves disease (dated by TCRdb to the early 2020s). Library construction relied on multiplex PCR. Sequencing relied on an Illumina HiSeq 4000. TCR beta libraries were built with iRepertoire HTBI primers and Arm-PCR amplification of CDR3 regions. TCRdb applied fastp at Q25 and MiXCR to the public reads, then kept only in-frame beta chains. Duplicate CDR3 protein sequences are folded into a single record with the most common DNA and genes. The sample table lists 440,000 or so distinct CDR3 sequences, more than 12% of them with a count of one. Of the sample, approximately 15% falls within the top ten clones. Interpreted using the paper, the time point label stands for: newly diagnosed GD, antithyroid drugs for less than 3 months. For both TCR sequencing and RNA sequencing, RNA was extracted from PBMCs using TRIzol.

These data are also associated with another study on T cells in Graves' hyperthyroidism and ophthalmopathy.

Material: peripheral blood mononuclear cells (PBMCs), obtained at new diagnosis, from a patient treated with antithyroid drugs. Every receptor here comes from a woman aged 25 to 39 with Graves disease. Donor details come from another sample of the same person, matched by shared clones.

This clonotype showed up many times. This chain connects TRBV5-8 to TRBJ1-5; a possible D gene is TRBD1 (6 bases). The CDR3 is made up of 17 amino acids. The germline gives CDR1 SGHTS, CDR2 YDEGEE. The V gene lost 1 base and the J gene lost 6 bases, with 20 bases spanning the gap. As DNA, the CDR3 is TGTGCCAGCAGCTTGTATGTTGGACAGACCGAAGGTCAGCCCCAGCATTTT. Protein sequence: CASSLYVGQTEGQPQHF.

The rearrangement uses TRBV7-9 and TRBJ2-7, with D maybe TRBD2 (5 bases). Germline V gene sequence: CDR1 SEHNR, CDR2 FQNEAQ (reference sequence). The V end was cut by 7 bases, the J end by 7 bases, with 14 bases between. The CDR3 consists of 12 residues. The CDR3 nucleotides read TGTGCCAGCACTTCGGGTCCGGGGGAGCAGTACTTC. Translated, it gives CASTSGPGEQYF.

The rearrangement uses TRBV6-2 or TRBV6-3 and TRBJ2-6, with D unclear. Germline CDR1 and CDR2: MNHEY and SVGEGT. CDR3 length: 16 amino acids. V was pared by 7 bases and J by 2 bases, with 15 bases between. The CDR3 region has the DNA TGTGCCAGCACCGAAAGGTGGAAAGCTGGGGCCAACGTCCTGACTTTC. Protein: CASTERWKAGANVLTF.

This clonotype has only a few counts. This chain connects TRBV19 to TRBJ1-1; D is uncertain. CDR1 and CDR2 (germline): LNHDA, SQIVND (reference sequence). Trimming stripped 4 bases from V and 5 bases from J, with 8 bases between. CDR3 length equals 12 residues. The CDR3 protein is CASSKVGTEAFF. In DNA, the CDR3 is TGTGCCAGTAGTAAGGTCGGGACTGAAGCTTTCTTT.

This clonotype was seen a few times. V and J are TRBV4-1 and TRBJ2-7; TRBD2 matches at 7 bases. CDR1 and CDR2 from the germline V gene are MGHRA and YSYEKL. The CDR3 has 15 amino acids. The trim removed 1 base at V and 3 bases at J, leaving 6 bases unmatched. Here the CDR3 DNA reads TGCGCCAGCAGCCAAGTCTCTAGCGGAAACTACGAGCAGTACTTC. Its protein product is CASSQVSSGNYEQYF.

This clonotype was picked up many times. The V and J genes are TRBV12-3 or TRBV12-4 and TRBJ2-1, with 10 bases matching TRBD2. V dropped 4 bases and J dropped 0; count of bases not matched to a gene: 9. The CDR3 has 18 amino acids. The DNA of the CDR3 is TGTGCCAGCAGTTCCCAGACTAGCGGGCTGAGCTCCTACAATGAGCAGTTCTTC. Amino acid sequence: CASSSQTSGLSSYNEQFF.

Many counts were recorded for this clonotype. This chain links TRBV30 with TRBJ2-7, with D unresolved. The germline V gene has CDR1 GTSNPN and CDR2 SVGIG (reference sequence). Between the trimmed V and J ends, which lost 2 bases and 0 bases, there was a span of 8 bases. The CDR3 is 13 amino acids. For the CDR3, the DNA is TGTGCCTGGAGTCAGTTCCTCTCCTACGAGCAGTACTTC. It specifies CAWSQFLSYEQYF.

Many counts were recorded for this clonotype. The V and J genes are TRBV2 and TRBJ2-7; unclear D gene. V was trimmed by 5 bases and J by 7 bases, leaving 12 bases between them. The CDR3 extends over 12 amino acids. Germline CDR1 is SNHLY and CDR2 is FYNNEI. CDR3 loop: CASSLWGGEQYF. CDR3 nucleotides: TGTGCCAGCAGTCTATGGGGTGGAGAGCAGTACTTC.

This clonotype showed up many times. This chain links TRBV12-3 or TRBV12-4 with TRBJ2-1, with 12 bases fitting TRBD2. This CDR3 is built from 14 residues. V shed 6 bases, J shed 4 bases, and the junction held 1 base outside the gene matches. The CDR3 sequence: CASSGTSGYNEQFF. The CDR3 DNA sequence: TGTGCCAGCAGCGGGACTAGCGGGTACAATGAGCAGTTCTTC.

This clonotype was seen many times. This sequence joins TRBV28 and TRBJ1-3; D is uncertain. V lost 2 bases and J 2 bases, leaving 4 bases between the germline ends. Germline V gene lookup returns CDR1 MDHEN and CDR2 SYDVKM. CDR3 size: 13 residues. CDR3 sequence (DNA): TGTGCCAGCAGTTTAACAGCTGGAAACACCATATATTTT. Protein: CASSLTAGNTIYF.

This clonotype was observed at least ten times. The chain uses TRBV29-1 and TRBJ2-5; TRBD1 matches at 10 bases. Germline CDR1 SQVTM, CDR2 ANQGSEA. The CDR3 extends over 14 amino acids. V trimming: 7 bases; J trimming: 5 bases; junction bases outside the gene matches: 10. The CDR3, as DNA: TGCAGCGCCATAGAGACAGGGGGCGCGGAGACCCAGTACTTC. This translates into CSAIETGGAETQYF.

This clonotype was observed a handful of times. CDR3 loop: CASSLEGREMADTQYF. The CDR3 coding sequence is TGTGCCAGCAGCTTAGAAGGACGGGAGATGGCAGATACGCAGTATTTT. V is TRBV13 and J is TRBJ2-3, with D perhaps matching TRBD2 (6 bases). From germline, CDR1 is PRHDT and CDR2 FYEKMQ (reference sequence). This CDR3 region has 16 residues. Trimming removed 1 base at V and 4 bases at J, with 15 bases between.

This clonotype was observed at least ten times. The gene calls are TRBV20-1 and TRBJ1-4; tentative D call: TRBD1 (5 bases). CDR1 is DFQATT and CDR2 is SNEGSKA in the germline V gene (reference sequence). V was shortened by 5 bases and J by 7 bases, with 14 bases between the two germline ends. The CDR3 runs 13 residues. The CDR3 protein is CSAPIQGREKLFF. CDR3 DNA sequence: TGCAGTGCTCCGATTCAGGGCCGTGAAAAACTGTTTTTT.

V is TRBV25-1 and J is TRBJ1-2; a possible D gene is TRBD1 (6 bases). This CDR3 has 15 amino acids. Trimming shortened V by 8 bases and J by 2 bases, and 18 bases separated the two germline ends. The germline V gene encodes CDR1 MGHDK and CDR2 SYGVNS. Here the CDR3 DNA reads TGTGCCAGCGCCTTTGGAGGGGGGGGGAACTATGGCTACACCTTC. Its translation is CASAFGGGGNYGYTF.

The chain recombines TRBV15 with TRBJ2-1; the D gene is possibly TRBD1 (6 bases). Per germline, CDR1 LNHNV and CDR2 YYDKDF (reference sequence). This CDR3 is built from 15 residues. V lost 5 bases to trimming and J lost 4 bases, with 15 bases between them. CDR3 in DNA: TGTGCCACCAGCGGATGGGGGACAAATTACAATGAGCAGTTCTTC. It yields the protein CATSGWGTNYNEQFF.

The table lists this clonotype with many counts. The genes are TRBV19 and TRBJ2-3; 9 bases fit TRBD2. V was pared by 4 bases and J by 0 bases, with 5 bases of the junction left unmatched. CDR3 length equals 16 residues. Germline loops: CDR1 LNHDA, CDR2 SQIVND (reference sequence). CDR3 nucleotides: TGTGCCAGTAGTACCCTCACTAGCGGGAGCACAGATACGCAGTATTTT. Translating gives CASSTLTSGSTDTQYF. Based on the CDR3 plus reference TRBV19 and TRBJ2-3, the full variable domain is DGGITQSPKYLFRKEGQNVTLSCEQNLNHDAMYWYRQDPGQGLRLIYYSQIVNDFQKGDIAEGYSVSREKKESFPLTVTSAQKNPTAFYLCASSTLTSGSTDTQYFGPGTRLTVL.

This clonotype appeared many times. The chain uses TRBV2 and TRBJ2-5, with D perhaps TRBD1 (5 bases). Germline assignment: CDR1 SNHLY and CDR2 FYNNEI. Trimming took off 2 bases at V and 3 bases at J, with 13 bases between the two ends. The CDR3 loop spans 15 amino acids. The chain's CDR3 is CASSEQGSGEETQYF. The DNA of the CDR3 is TGTGCCAGCAGTGAACAGGGCAGTGGCGAAGAGACCCAGTACTTC.

This chain uses TRBV19 with TRBJ2-1, with 9 bases that match TRBD2. This CDR3 is built from 18 residues. V shed 2 bases and J 0 bases; nucleotides not matched to a gene: 8. Germline assignment: CDR1 LNHDA and CDR2 SQIVND (reference sequence). As DNA, the CDR3 is TGTGCCAGTAGTATATCGTCTAGCGGGGCGAGCTCCTACAATGAGCAGTTCTTC. Translation: CASSISSSGASSYNEQFF.

This clonotype was observed many times. This sequence joins TRBV2 and TRBJ2-1; 16 bases are a match to TRBD2. The J segment lost 1 base and the V segment lost 10 bases, leaving 4 bases of the junction unmatched. Germline V lookup: CDR1 SNHLY, CDR2 FYNNEI. The CDR3 length is 16 residues. The CDR3 nucleotides are TGTGCCACCCGGGGACTAGCGGGAGGGTCCTACAATGAGCAGTTCTTC. Translating it yields CATRGLAGGSYNEQFF.

This clonotype has a handful of counts. V is TRBV20-1 and J is TRBJ2-1; D possibly corresponds to TRBD2 (5 bases). Trimming took 6 bases from V and 6 from J, leaving 18 bases between them. The CDR3 has 14 amino acids. CDR1 is DFQATT, CDR2 SNEGSKA, per germline (reference sequence). The CDR3 nucleotides are TGCAGTGCCCCTACTAGAATTGTTGGCAATGAGCAGTTCTTC. It translates to CSAPTRIVGNEQFF.

This clonotype has more than one count but fewer than ten. The chain combines TRBV19 with TRBJ1-2; TRBD1 might be the D (6 bases). The CDR3 is 11 residues long. In germline, CDR1 is LNHDA, CDR2 SQIVND (reference sequence). V shed 7 bases and J shed 6 bases, with 9 bases lying between them. The CDR3 reads CASNHRDGYTF. The CDR3 DNA is TGTGCCAGTAATCACAGGGATGGCTACACCTTC.

This clonotype was seen many times. This chain uses TRBV7-2 with TRBJ2-3; D possibly corresponds to TRBD1 (6 bases). CDR1 and CDR2 from the germline V gene are SGHTA and FQGNSA. The CDR3 sequence is 13 residues long. Trimming removed 5 bases from V and 4 bases from J, with 10 bases in between. For the CDR3, the DNA is TGTGCCAGCAGCAAACAGGGATCAGATACGCAGTATTTT. It translates to CASSKQGSDTQYF.

The CDR3 loop reads CASRAYSNQPQHF. Written as DNA, the CDR3 is TGTGCCAGCAGAGCATATAGCAATCAGCCCCAGCATTTT. The rearrangement joins TRBV6-1 to TRBJ1-5; unclear D gene. V gave up 6 bases and J gave up 0 bases, with 6 bases separating them. The CDR3 sequence is 13 residues long. CDR1 is MNHNS, CDR2 SASEGT, per germline.